Listed below are T cell receptor beta chains from one sample, sequenced in a study of response to subunit inactivated influenza vaccine. TCRdb called the RT-PCR reads again in MiXCR, with one record for every CDR3 protein. This repertoire shows 610,000 or so distinct CDR3 sequences, approximately 14% found once; its top ten account for around 10%. Source: PBMCs from blood, taken approximately 12 days after vaccination. These receptors were collected from a man aged 45 to 65 who received an inactivated influenza vaccine. Each CDR3 is given with its conserved first and last residue. D genes are given only for firm matches. Some rows have no size entry. The others give once, few or many, or a class for an expanded clone.

V: TRBV7-2; size: .; J: TRBJ2-7; D: .; DNA: TGTGCCAGCAGCTTAAATGGGGGTGGTCCCTACGAGCAGTACTTC; CDR3: CASSLNGGGPYEQYF
V: TRBV18; size: .; J: TRBJ2-3; D: TRBD2; DNA: TGTGCCAGCTCAGCGACTAGCGGGAGAGATACGCAGTATTTT; CDR3: CASSATSGRDTQYF
V: TRBV15; size: .; J: TRBJ2-1; D: .; DNA: TGTGCCACCAGCAGAGGTTCACAGGTCAATGAGCAGTTCTTC; CDR3: CATSRGSQVNEQFF
V: TRBV24-1; size: .; J: TRBJ2-5; D: .; DNA: TGTGCCACCAGTGGAAGGGTACAAGAGACCCAGTACTTC; CDR3: CATSGRVQETQYF
V: TRBV5-1; size: few; J: TRBJ2-2; D: .; DNA: TGCGCCAGCAGCCTCCGGCTAGCGACCGGGGAGCTGTTTTTT; CDR3: CASSLRLATGELFF
V: TRBV27; size: .; J: TRBJ2-7; D: TRBD1; DNA: TGTGCCAGCAGTTTACGTGTAGGACTGGGACAGGGGGGCGAGCAGTACTTC; CDR3: CASSLRVGLGQGGEQYF
V: TRBV10-2; size: .; J: TRBJ2-5; D: .; DNA: TGCGCCAGCAGTGAGTGGCGACAGGAGGTGACCCAGTACTTC; CDR3: CASSEWRQEVTQYF
V: TRBV5-5; size: few; J: TRBJ1-2; D: TRBD1; DNA: TGTGCCAGCAGCTTAGGGGCCAGGGGGGACTATGGCTACACCTTC; CDR3: CASSLGARGDYGYTF
V: TRBV5-1; size: few; J: TRBJ1-6; D: TRBD1; DNA: TGCGCCAGCAGCTATCACAGGGGTTATAATTCACCCCTCCACTTT; CDR3: CASSYHRGYNSPLHF
V: TRBV7-8; size: .; J: TRBJ2-7; D: .; DNA: TGTGCCAGCAACCCGGGACTCTTGGTGGGGACCATCGAGCAGTACTTC; CDR3: CASNPGLLVGTIEQYF
V: TRBV18; size: once; J: TRBJ2-2; D: TRBD1; DNA: TGTGCCAGCTCACGCCAGGGGGAGAACACCGGGGAGCTGTTTTTT; CDR3: CASSRQGENTGELFF
V: TRBV11-1; size: .; J: TRBJ1-1; D: TRBD1; DNA: TGTGCCAGCAGCTCAGACAGGGCCATGAACACTGAAGCTTTCTTT; CDR3: CASSSDRAMNTEAFF
V: TRBV25-1; size: few; J: TRBJ1-5; D: TRBD1; DNA: TGTGCCAGCAGTGAATATCTAGGGACAGGGGTGCAGCCCCAGCATTTT; CDR3: CASSEYLGTGVQPQHF
V: TRBV18; size: .; J: TRBJ2-1; D: .; DNA: TGTGCCAGCTCCCAGGCCCTATACAATGAGCAGTTCTTC; CDR3: CASSQALYNEQFF
V: TRBV19; size: .; J: TRBJ2-7; D: TRBD1; DNA: TGTGCCAGTATGAGAGGACAGGGGTTGTCGTACGAGCAGTACTTC; CDR3: CASMRGQGLSYEQYF
V: TRBV11-2; size: few; J: TRBJ2-5; D: TRBD2; DNA: TGTGCCAGCAGCCTAAACCCGGGACTAGCTGTTGCGGAGACCCAGTACTTC; CDR3: CASSLNPGLAVAETQYF
V: TRBV18; size: .; J: TRBJ2-7; D: TRBD2; DNA: TGTGCCAGCTCACCCTTAGCGGGAGCGCACGTCGAGCAGTACTTC; CDR3: CASSPLAGAHVEQYF
V: TRBV7-9; size: few; J: TRBJ2-3; D: .; DNA: TGTGCCAGCAGCCCCCGGGGGTTCGGCACAGATACGCAGTATTTT; CDR3: CASSPRGFGTDTQYF
V: TRBV7-9; size: .; J: TRBJ2-7; D: .; DNA: TGTGCCAGCAGCTTAGAGGGGGGAGGGGAGTACTTC; CDR3: CASSLEGGGEYF
V: TRBV9; size: .; J: TRBJ2-1; D: TRBD2; DNA: TGTGCCAGCTCAAAAAGAGGGCTGGCGGGAGGGGTCTCCTACAATGAGCAGTTCTTC; CDR3: CASSKRGLAGGVSYNEQFF
V: TRBV12-3/TRBV12-4; size: few; J: TRBJ1-2; D: .; DNA: TGTGCCAGCAGTTTCATTGGGGAGGGGGGCTACACCTTC; CDR3: CASSFIGEGGYTF
V: TRBV29-1; size: few; J: TRBJ2-1; D: TRBD1; DNA: TGCAGCGTTGAGGGACAGGGGGGCCTCAATGAGCAGTTCTTC; CDR3: CSVEGQGGLNEQFF
V: TRBV7-2; size: .; J: TRBJ2-7; D: .; DNA: TGTGCCAGCAGCTTAGGACGCGGGAACTACGAGCAGTACTTC; CDR3: CASSLGRGNYEQYF
V: TRBV20-1; size: .; J: TRBJ2-7; D: TRBD1; DNA: TGCAGTAGGTCCGGGACAGGGGGGGATGAGCAGTACTTC; CDR3: CSRSGTGGDEQYF
V: TRBV10-1; size: .; J: TRBJ1-1; D: .; DNA: TGCGCCAGCAGTGAGTCGATTCTGCAGAACACTGAAGCTTTCTTT; CDR3: CASSESILQNTEAFF
V: TRBV20-1; size: .; J: TRBJ1-6; D: .; DNA: TGCAGTGCTAGTTCTCAGGCAAATAATTCACCCCTCCACTTT; CDR3: CSASSQANNSPLHF
V: TRBV21-1; size: many; J: TRBJ2-3; D: .; DNA: TGTGCCAGCAGCGCGCCTAGCGGAAGCACAGATACGCAGTATTTT; CDR3: CASSAPSGSTDTQYF
V: TRBV7-9; size: few; J: TRBJ2-7; D: .; DNA: TGTGCCAGCAGCTTAGGAGGGGGTGACGAGCAGTACTTC; CDR3: CASSLGGGDEQYF
V: TRBV7-2; size: few; J: TRBJ1-1; D: .; DNA: TGTGCCAGCAGCCTACAGGGACGGATGAACACTGAAGCTTTCTTT; CDR3: CASSLQGRMNTEAFF
V: TRBV7-2; size: .; J: TRBJ2-7; D: TRBD2; DNA: TGTGGCAGCAGCTTGGGGGAGGGGTTGCCCTACGAGCAGTACTTC; CDR3: CGSSLGEGLPYEQYF
V: TRBV9; size: few; J: TRBJ2-1; D: .; DNA: TGTGCCAGCAGCGTATACCAGGGGAATGAGCAGTTCTTC; CDR3: CASSVYQGNEQFF
V: TRBV29-1; size: .; J: TRBJ1-5; D: .; DNA: TGCAGCGTTGGACAGGCGGGCAATCAGCCCCAGCATTTT; CDR3: CSVGQAGNQPQHF
V: TRBV2; size: many; J: TRBJ1-5; D: .; DNA: TGTGCCAGCAGACAACAGGGTGCTCAGCCCCAGCATTTT; CDR3: CASRQQGAQPQHF
V: TRBV4-1; size: few; J: TRBJ2-3; D: TRBD1; DNA: TGCGCCAGCAGCCGCACAGGGGGCCAGAGCACAGATACGCAGTATTTT; CDR3: CASSRTGGQSTDTQYF
V: TRBV28; size: .; J: TRBJ1-5; D: TRBD1; DNA: TGTGCCAACTCGCCGGGACAGCTGCTTAGCAATCAGCCCCAGCATTTT; CDR3: CANSPGQLLSNQPQHF
V: TRBV3-1; size: few; J: TRBJ2-3; D: .; DNA: TGTGCCAGCGCCATTGGCGGGGCTGCGGCAGATACGCAGTATTTT; CDR3: CASAIGGAAADTQYF
V: TRBV5-1; size: few; J: TRBJ1-1; D: .; DNA: TGCGCCAGCAGCTTGGAAGGAGGGGCGAAGAACACTGAAGCTTTCTTT; CDR3: CASSLEGGAKNTEAFF
V: TRBV12-3/TRBV12-4; size: few; J: TRBJ2-1; D: TRBD2; DNA: TGTGCCAGCGGCGCAACTAGCGGGAGTTTCTATGAGCAGTTCTTC; CDR3: CASGATSGSFYEQFF
V: TRBV20-1; size: few; J: TRBJ1-5; D: .; DNA: TGCAGTGCCCAGCCTGGACAGATTAATCAGCCCCAGCATTTT; CDR3: CSAQPGQINQPQHF
V: TRBV4-1; size: many; J: TRBJ2-7; D: TRBD1; DNA: TGCGCCAGCAGCCAAGATCTCGGGACAGGGTACTACGAGCAGTACTTC; CDR3: CASSQDLGTGYYEQYF
V: TRBV3-1; size: few; J: TRBJ2-1; D: TRBD1; DNA: TGTGCCAGCAGCCATACAGGGGGCGCAGACAATGAGCAGTTCTTC; CDR3: CASSHTGGADNEQFF